The following is a T cell receptor (beta chain) sequence with its context. The protocol was immunoSEQ multiplex PCR, while the TCRdb copy is restricted to in-frame clones and leaves out a portion. The sample comprises more than 200,000 clones, about 85% of which are singletons, and roughly a tenth rests with the top ten. This entry belongs to a study of blood T cell repertoires in COVID-19. Study in general: Donors in the United States, Italy and Spain gave samples during acute or convalescent COVID-19. The analysed material was cDNA or gDNA that came from T cells, B-cell-depleted T cells, or PBMCs.

Seattle's enrolled individuals joined amid active infection and were then monitored longitudinally. The clonotype originates from a woman older than 75 with COVID-19, enrolled during active disease. The sequencing sample was made of peripheral blood.

CDR3 DNA sequence: TGTGCCAGCAGTCCGGACAGGGCAACTAATGAAAAACTGTTTTTT. This translates into CASSPDRATNEKLFF. V usage is TRBV7-6 and J usage is TRBJ1-4; 8 nucleotides agree with TRBD1. The CDR3 extends over 15 amino acids. Germline CDR1 is SGHVS and CDR2 is FNYEAQ. Trimming removed 6 bases from V and 0 bases from J; junction bases left unmatched: 3.